This T cell receptor beta chain was sequenced in a study of T cell changes during pregnancy in multiple sclerosis. The V and J ends lost 8 bases and 4 bases, in that order; junction bases with no gene match: 10. Germline-derived CDR1 and CDR2 are MNHEY and SMNVEV (reference sequence). The CDR3 is made up of 16 amino acids. TCRdb's table, derived via immunoSEQ multiplex PCR, lists solely in-frame clones and lacks some. The profile shows over 20,000 clones, approximately 86% of them singletons. The TCR originated in a female donor in good health, enrolled as a control in a pregnancy study. V usage is TRBV27 and J usage is TRBJ2-7; 14 bases are shared with TRBD2. The sample here was CD4+ T cells from peripheral blood mononuclear cells, taken in the first trimester of pregnancy. The CDR3 sequence: CASAEPGTSGRYEQYF. DNA for the CDR3: TGTGCCAGCGCCGAACCCGGGACTAGCGGGAGATACGAGCAGTACTTC.